This TCR beta chain stems from a study of blood T cell repertoires in COVID-19. The overall study: Italy, Spain and the United States were the sources of the convalescent and acute COVID-19 samples. The cDNA or gDNA used as material had been derived from T cells, B-cell-depleted T cells, or PBMCs.

As processed by the authors: Nucleated cell counts were estimated from reference gene primer amplification. Repertoires were generated with immunoSEQ multiplex PCR, while TCRdb's copy carries only in-frame clones and drops some. The DNA was the basis for D and trimming; V, J and clone size are from that table. The sample carries about 310,000 clones, about 90% recorded once. Germline V gene sequence: CDR1 ENHRY, CDR2 SYGVKD. The CDR3 has 14 residues. Trimming at V came to 5 bases and at J to 2 bases, leaving 4 bases not matched to a gene. This sequence was found in a woman aged 45 to 65 who had recovered from COVID-19. The J gene is TRBJ2-3, the V gene TRBV10-3; 7 bases agree with TRBD2. Sequenced sample: peripheral blood. CDR3 in amino acids: CAISLAVDTDTQYF. CDR3 DNA: TGTGCCATCAGTCTAGCGGTCGACACAGATACGCAGTATTTT.